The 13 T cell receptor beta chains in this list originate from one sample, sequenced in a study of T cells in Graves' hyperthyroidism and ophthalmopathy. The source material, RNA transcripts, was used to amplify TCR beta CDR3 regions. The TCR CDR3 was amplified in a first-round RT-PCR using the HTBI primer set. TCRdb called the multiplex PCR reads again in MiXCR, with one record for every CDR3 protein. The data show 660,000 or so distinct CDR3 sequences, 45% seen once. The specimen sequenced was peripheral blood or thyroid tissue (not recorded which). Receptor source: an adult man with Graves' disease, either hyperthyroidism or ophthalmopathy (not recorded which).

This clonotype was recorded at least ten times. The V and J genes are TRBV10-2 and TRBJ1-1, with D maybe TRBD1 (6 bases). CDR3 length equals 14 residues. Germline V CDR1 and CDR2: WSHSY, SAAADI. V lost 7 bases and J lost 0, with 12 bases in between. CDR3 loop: CASTGGQMNTEAFF. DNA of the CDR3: TGCGCCAGCACTGGAGGACAGATGAACACTGAAGCTTTCTTT.

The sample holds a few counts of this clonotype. The DNA for the CDR3 is TGTGCCAGTAGTATTTTTGGGGAGGACACTGAAGCTTTCTTT. This sequence encodes CASSIFGEDTEAFF. The chain has TRBV19 and TRBJ1-1, with D uncertain. This CDR3 contains 14 residues. The V end was cut by 3 bases, the J end by 3 bases, with 11 bases between. From germline, CDR1 is LNHDA and CDR2 SQIVND (reference sequence).

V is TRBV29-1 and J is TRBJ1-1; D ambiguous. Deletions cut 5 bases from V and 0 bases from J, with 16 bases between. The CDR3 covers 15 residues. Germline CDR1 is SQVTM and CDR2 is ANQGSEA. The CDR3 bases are TGCAGCGTTATTAGTGTTGGCAGGATGAACACTGAAGCTTTCTTT. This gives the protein CSVISVGRMNTEAFF.

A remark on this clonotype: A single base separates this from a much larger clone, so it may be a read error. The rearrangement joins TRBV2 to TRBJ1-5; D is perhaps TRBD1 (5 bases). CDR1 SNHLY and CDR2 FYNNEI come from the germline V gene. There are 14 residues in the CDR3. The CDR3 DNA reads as TGTGCCAGCAGTGACTTGGGGGATTTGAGGCCCCGGCATTTT. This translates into CASSDLGDLRPRHF.

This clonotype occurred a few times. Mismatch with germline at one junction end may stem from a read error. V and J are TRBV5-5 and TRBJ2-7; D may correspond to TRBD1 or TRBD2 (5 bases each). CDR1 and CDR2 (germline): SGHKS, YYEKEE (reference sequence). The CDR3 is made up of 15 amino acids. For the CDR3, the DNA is TGCGCCAGCAGCTTGCAGCCGGGACCTTCCTACGAGCAGTACTTC. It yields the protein CASSLQPGPSYEQYF.

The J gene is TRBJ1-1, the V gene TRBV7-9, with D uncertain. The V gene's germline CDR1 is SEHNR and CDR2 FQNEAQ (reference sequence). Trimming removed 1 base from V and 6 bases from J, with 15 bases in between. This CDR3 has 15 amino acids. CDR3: CASSLGVNKGSEAFF. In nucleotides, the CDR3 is TGTGCCAGCAGCTTAGGGGTGAATAAGGGCTCTGAAGCTTTCTTT. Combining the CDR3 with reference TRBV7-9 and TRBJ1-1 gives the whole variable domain DTGVSQNPRHKITKRGQNVTFRCDPISEHNRLYWYRQTLGQGPEFLTYFQNEAQLEKSRLLSDRFSAERPKGSFSTLEIQRTEQGDSAMYLCASSLGVNKGSEAFFGQGTRLTVV.

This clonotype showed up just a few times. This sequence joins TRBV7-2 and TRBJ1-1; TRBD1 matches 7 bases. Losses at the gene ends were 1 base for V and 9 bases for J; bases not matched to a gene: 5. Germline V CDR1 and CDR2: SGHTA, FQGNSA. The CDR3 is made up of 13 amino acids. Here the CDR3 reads CASSLGGQTQAFF. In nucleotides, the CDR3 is TGTGCCAGCAGCTTAGGGGGACAGACACAAGCTTTCTTT.

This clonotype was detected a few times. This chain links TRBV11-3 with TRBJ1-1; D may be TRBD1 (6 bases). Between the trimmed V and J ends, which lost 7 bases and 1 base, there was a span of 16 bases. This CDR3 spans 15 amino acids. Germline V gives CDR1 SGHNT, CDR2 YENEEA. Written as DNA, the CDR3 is TGTGCCAGCACCTCGAAACCGGGACAGAACACTGAAGCTTTCTTT. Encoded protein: CASTSKPGQNTEAFF.

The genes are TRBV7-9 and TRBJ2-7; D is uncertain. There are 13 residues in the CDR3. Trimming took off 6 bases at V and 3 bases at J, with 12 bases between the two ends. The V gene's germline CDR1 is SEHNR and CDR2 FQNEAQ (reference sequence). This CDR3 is CASSAQKVYEQYF. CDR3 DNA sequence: TGTGCCAGCAGTGCTCAAAAGGTCTACGAGCAGTACTTC. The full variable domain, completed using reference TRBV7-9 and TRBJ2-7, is DTGVSQNPRHKITKRGQNVTFRCDPISEHNRLYWYRQTLGQGPEFLTYFQNEAQLEKSRLLSDRFSAERPKGSFSTLEIQRTEQGDSAMYLCASSAQKVYEQYFGPGTRLTVT.

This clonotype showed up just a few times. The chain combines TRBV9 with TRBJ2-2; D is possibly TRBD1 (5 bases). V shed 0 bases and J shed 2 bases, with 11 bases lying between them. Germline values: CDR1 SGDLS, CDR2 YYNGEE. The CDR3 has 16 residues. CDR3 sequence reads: CASSVGWTPNTGELFF. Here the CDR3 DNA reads TGTGCCAGCAGCGTAGGGTGGACACCAAACACCGGGGAGCTGTTTTTT.

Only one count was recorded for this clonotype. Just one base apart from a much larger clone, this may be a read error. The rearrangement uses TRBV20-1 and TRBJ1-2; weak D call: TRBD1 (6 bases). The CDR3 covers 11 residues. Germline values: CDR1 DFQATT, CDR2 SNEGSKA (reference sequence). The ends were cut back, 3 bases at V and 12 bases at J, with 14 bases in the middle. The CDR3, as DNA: TGCAGTGCTAGGGGCTCGGGGGACAACACCTTC. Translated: CSARGSGDNTF.

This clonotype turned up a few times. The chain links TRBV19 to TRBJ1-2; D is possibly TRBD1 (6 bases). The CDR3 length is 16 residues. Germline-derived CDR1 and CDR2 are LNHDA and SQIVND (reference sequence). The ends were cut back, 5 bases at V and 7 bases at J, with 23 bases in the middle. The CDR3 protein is CASSSEEFWGASGYTF. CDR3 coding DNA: TGTGCCAGTAGTTCCGAGGAGTTTTGGGGGGCAAGTGGCTACACCTTC.

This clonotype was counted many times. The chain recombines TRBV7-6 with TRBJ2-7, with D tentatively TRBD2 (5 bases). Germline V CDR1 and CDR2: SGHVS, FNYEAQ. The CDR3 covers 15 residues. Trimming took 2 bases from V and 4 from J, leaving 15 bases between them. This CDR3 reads CASSLLAGSAYEQYF. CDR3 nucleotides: TGTGCCAGCAGCTTATTGGCGGGCAGCGCGTACGAGCAGTACTTC.